The clone carrying this TCR beta chain was observed a single time. The CDR3 contains 16 residues. V dropped 4 bases and J dropped 4; count of bases not matched to a gene: 12. CDR1 KGHSY and CDR2 FQNENV come from the germline V gene. The data derive from a study of blood T cell repertoires in COVID-19. Looking at the study overall: Both acute and convalescent COVID-19 samples were obtained from the United States, Italy and Spain. PBMCs, B-cell-depleted T cells, or T cells provided the cDNA or gDNA that made up the material.

As handled by the study authors: The assay estimated nucleated cells by amplifying reference gene primers. Clones were sequenced by immunoSEQ multiplex PCR, and TCRdb holds only the in-frame ones, with some missing. V and J calls and clone size follow that table, whereas D and trimming were derived from the DNA. The top ten hold under 15% of the sample, which has some 48,000 clones, about 82% seen once. The sequenced sample consisted of peripheral blood. The genes are TRBV16 and TRBJ1-2; 7 nucleotides match TRBD1. This TCR came from a human donor in a cohort sampled during active COVID-19. This CDR3 is CASSPSRTGALYGYTF. The CDR3 nucleotides are TGTGCCAGCAGCCCCTCCCGGACAGGCGCCCTCTATGGCTACACCTTC.